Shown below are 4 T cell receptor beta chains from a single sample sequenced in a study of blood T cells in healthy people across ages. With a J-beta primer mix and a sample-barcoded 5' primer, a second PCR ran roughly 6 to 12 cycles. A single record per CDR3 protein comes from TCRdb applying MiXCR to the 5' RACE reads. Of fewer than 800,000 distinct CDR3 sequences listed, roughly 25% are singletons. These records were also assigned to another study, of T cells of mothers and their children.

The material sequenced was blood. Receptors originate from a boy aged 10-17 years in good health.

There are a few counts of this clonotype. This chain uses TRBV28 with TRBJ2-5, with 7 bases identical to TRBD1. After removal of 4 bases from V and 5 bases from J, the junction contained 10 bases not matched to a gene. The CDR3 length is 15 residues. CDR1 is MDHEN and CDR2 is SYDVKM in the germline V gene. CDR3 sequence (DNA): TGTGCCAGCAGTTCCACGACAGGGCAGTGGGAGACCCAGTACTTC. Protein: CASSSTTGQWETQYF.

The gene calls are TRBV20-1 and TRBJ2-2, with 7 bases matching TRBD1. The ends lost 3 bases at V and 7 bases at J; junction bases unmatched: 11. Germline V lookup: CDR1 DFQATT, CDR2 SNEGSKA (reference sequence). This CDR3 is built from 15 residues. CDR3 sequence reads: CSARGNYRGSGELFF. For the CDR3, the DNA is TGCAGTGCTAGGGGCAATTACAGGGGAAGCGGGGAGCTGTTTTTT.

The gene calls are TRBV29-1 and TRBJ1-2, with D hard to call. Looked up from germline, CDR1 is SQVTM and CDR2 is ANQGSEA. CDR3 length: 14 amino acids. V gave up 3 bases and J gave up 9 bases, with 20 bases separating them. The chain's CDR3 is CSVDQRVAGSSYTF. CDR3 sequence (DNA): TGCAGCGTTGATCAGCGCGTCGCGGGTAGCAGCTACACCTTC.

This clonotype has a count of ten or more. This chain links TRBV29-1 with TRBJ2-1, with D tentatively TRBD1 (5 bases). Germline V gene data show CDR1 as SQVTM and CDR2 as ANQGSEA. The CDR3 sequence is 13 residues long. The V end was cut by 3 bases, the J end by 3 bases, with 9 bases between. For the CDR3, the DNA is TGCAGCGTTGACCAGGGTAGCTACAATGAGCAGTTCTTC. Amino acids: CSVDQGSYNEQFF.